This TCR beta chain was identified in a study of TIL therapy for anti-PD-1-resistant metastatic lung cancer. Study summary: Patients then received nivolumab; progressors got lymphodepletion, TIL and IL-2. Tumors had a median PD-L1 proportion score of around 6%. Half of patients were current or former smokers. The study's findings and limits: Patients were highly selected, enriched for treatment-naive, never-smoker and oncogene-addicted cases.

Sequencing used immunoSEQ v3. The assay was immunoSEQ multiplex PCR, and TCRdb's table has in-frame clones only and misses some. Of about 49,000 clones detected, around 80% appear once; the ten largest clones hold roughly 15%. The count of this clone is one. Its target is unknown. Time point meaning: pre-treatment sample, taken before nivolumab and TIL therapy. The starting material was blood, obtained at baseline. This clonotype was obtained from an older man with non-small cell lung cancer.

The CDR3 DNA sequence: TGTGCCAGCCTTCTGAATCAGGGGAATTATCAGCCCCAGCATTTT. Protein sequence: CASLLNQGNYQPQHF. This chain joins TRBV28 and TRBJ1-5, with a possible D match to TRBD1 (6 bases). This CDR3 has 15 amino acids. Trimming pared 8 bases from V and 5 bases from J, leaving 19 bases between. In germline, CDR1 is MDHEN, CDR2 SYDVKM.